This TCR beta chain was documented in a study of blood T cells in healthy people across ages. Peripheral blood, about 10 milliliters per donor, was collected. Each sample yielded at least 6 million isolated PBMCs. The V gene's germline CDR1 is KGHDR and CDR2 SFDVKD. The CDR3 covers 12 residues. The V end lost 1 base, the J end lost 5 bases, and 4 bases lay between the germline ends. Study results and limitations: A roughly linear fall in TCR beta diversity per million T cells was seen with increasing age. Since the PBMCs were unsorted, naive and antigen-experienced cells could not be conclusively compared.

The use of a sample-barcoded 5' primer and a J-beta primer mix characterized a second PCR of roughly 6 to 11 cycles. Each CDR3 protein is one row after TCRdb ran MiXCR on the 5' RACE reads. Among about 580,000 distinct CDR3 sequences listed, around half were seen once. In regard to this clonotype: Its antigen is undetermined.

This chain links TRBV24-1 with TRBJ2-5, with D uncertain. The sequencing input was blood. The origin of this receptor is a man older than 75 in good health. The CDR3 coding sequence is TGTGCCACCAGTGATTTTTGGGAGACCCAGTACTTC. Protein: CATSDFWETQYF.